These 8 T cell receptor beta chains were all obtained from the same sample, sequenced in a study of Ad26.COV2.S vaccination and SARS-CoV-2 variants. The treatment denotes: some 19 received Ad26.COV2.S at low or high dose, single or two shots; roughly 5 received placebo; per-sample allocation not given. Collection of the samples took place on day 63 after the first injection of vaccine or placebo. Sequenced by immunoSEQ multiplex PCR; TCRdb stores in-frame clones only, minus some. The sample has around 450,000 clones; 88% are singletons. This specimen consisted of peripheral blood, obtained in a trial of Ad26.COV2.S vaccine versus placebo. The receptors were sampled from a person between 18 and 60 years old who received the Ad26.COV2.S COVID-19 vaccine or a placebo.

This sequence joins TRBV5-1 and TRBJ2-2; possible D gene TRBD1, 5 bases. Germline CDR1 SGHRS, CDR2 YFSETQ. Trimming shortened V by 7 bases and J by 3 bases, and 19 bases separated the two germline ends. This CDR3 has 16 residues. CDR3 loop: CASAYPWEGDTGELFF. The CDR3 DNA follows: TGCGCCAGCGCTTATCCTTGGGAAGGGGACACCGGGGAGCTGTTTTTT.

The chain couples TRBV10-2 to TRBJ2-5; a weak D match, TRBD2 (6 bases). The germline V gene has CDR1 WSHSY and CDR2 SAAADI. V shed 10 bases and J shed 5 bases, with 11 bases lying between them. The CDR3 runs to 11 residues. CDR3 bases: TGCGCCACCCGGACTACGGAGACCCAGTACTTC. It codes for CATRTTETQYF.

The chain carries TRBV29-1 and TRBJ1-2; possible D gene TRBD1, 6 bases. The CDR3 spans 13 residues. From germline, CDR1 is SQVTM and CDR2 ANQGSEA. Trimming removed 3 bases at V and 6 bases at J, with 14 bases between. CDR3: CSVEGRGPHGYTF. The CDR3 region has the DNA TGCAGCGTTGAGGGCAGGGGCCCACATGGCTACACCTTC.

This chain uses TRBV3-1 (or the pseudogene TRBV3-2) with TRBJ2-4; D ambiguous. Trimming removed 0 bases from V and 7 bases from J, with 13 bases in between. Germline assignment: CDR1 LGHDT and CDR2 YNNKEL (reference sequence). The CDR3 consists of 15 residues. Written as DNA, the CDR3 is TGTGCCAGCAGCCAAGAGTTGCATATATTTAACATTCAGTACTTC. Amino acids: CASSQELHIFNIQYF.

The J gene is TRBJ1-6, the V gene TRBV5-4; 9 nucleotides align to TRBD1. Germline CDR1 SGHNT, CDR2 YYREEE (reference sequence). Unmatched junction bases numbered 10, after V lost 5 bases and J lost 7 bases. The CDR3 is 16 amino acids. This CDR3 is CASSDAKDRGNSPLHF. CDR3 DNA sequence: TGTGCCAGCAGTGACGCCAAGGACAGGGGAAATTCACCCCTCCACTTT.

V is TRBV4-3 and J is TRBJ1-1, with D possibly being TRBD1 (5 bases). Trimming cost V 0 bases and J 7 bases, with 15 bases left between them. The CDR3 covers 15 residues. CDR1 and CDR2 from the germline V gene are LGHNA and YSLEER. This chain's CDR3 is CASSQDIGREVEAFF. In nucleotides, the CDR3 is TGCGCCAGCAGCCAAGACATTGGCAGGGAAGTTGAAGCTTTCTTT.

J is TRBJ2-6 and V is TRBV7-3, with no clear D. CDR1 and CDR2 from the germline V gene are SGHTA and FQGTGA. The CDR3 has 15 amino acids. Trimming stripped 2 bases from V and 0 bases from J, with 5 bases between. The CDR3 sequence is CASSLLSSGANVLTF. The CDR3 nucleotides are TGTGCCAGCAGCTTACTTTCCTCTGGGGCCAACGTCCTGACTTTC.

The J gene is TRBJ1-4, the V gene TRBV7-9; no reliable D call. The CDR3 sequence is 17 residues long. From germline, CDR1 is SEHNR and CDR2 FQNEAQ (reference sequence). Trimming pared 5 bases from V and 2 bases from J, leaving 18 bases between. CDR3 region: CASSLTHPAPTNEKLFF. The CDR3 DNA sequence: TGTGCCAGCAGCCTAACCCACCCAGCGCCTACTAATGAAAAACTGTTTTTT.